This is a list of T cell receptor beta chains from one sample in a study of blood T cells in healthy people across ages. TCRdb processed the 5' RACE reads anew with MiXCR; each CDR3 protein has one entry. This sample has 1,500,000 or so distinct CDR3 sequences, with roughly 60% found just once. What was sequenced was blood. These receptors originate from a man aged 18-30 years in good health. Both conserved end residues are part of each CDR3. A D gene is named only where the DNA matches it firmly.

j_gene: TRBJ2-7
d_gene: TRBD2
v_gene: TRBV27
CDR3aa: CASSFAASGSYEQYF

j_gene: TRBJ2-7
d_gene: TRBD2
v_gene: TRBV3-1
CDR3aa: CASSQGGRAGYSYEQYF

j_gene: TRBJ2-7
d_gene: -
v_gene: TRBV7-6
CDR3aa: CASSAPTGHYEQYF

j_gene: TRBJ2-7
d_gene: TRBD1
v_gene: TRBV2
CDR3aa: CASSERQGSPYEQYF

j_gene: TRBJ2-7
d_gene: TRBD1
v_gene: TRBV7-9
CDR3aa: CASNLGQGGEQYF

j_gene: TRBJ1-6
d_gene: -
v_gene: TRBV15
CDR3aa: CATNQMTDSYNSPLHF

j_gene: TRBJ1-2
d_gene: -
v_gene: TRBV7-9
CDR3aa: CASSVKQLDGYTF

j_gene: TRBJ1-1
d_gene: -
v_gene: TRBV27
CDR3aa: CASSFVGRDTEAFF

j_gene: TRBJ2-4
d_gene: TRBD2
v_gene: TRBV29-1
CDR3aa: CSVLAGIYGRAKNIQYF

j_gene: TRBJ2-7
d_gene: -
v_gene: TRBV25-1
CDR3aa: CASNSGYEQYF

j_gene: TRBJ2-7
d_gene: TRBD1
v_gene: TRBV4-1
CDR3aa: CASSQEWTGYYEQYF

j_gene: TRBJ2-4
d_gene: TRBD2
v_gene: TRBV10-3
CDR3aa: CAISESPAGGQHKNIQYF

j_gene: TRBJ2-7
d_gene: TRBD2
v_gene: TRBV2
CDR3aa: CASKWTSGINEQYF

j_gene: TRBJ2-4
d_gene: -
v_gene: TRBV6-6
CDR3aa: CASSYSDGEQYF

j_gene: TRBJ2-2
d_gene: TRBD2
v_gene: TRBV11-2
CDR3aa: CASSLDLTSWNAGELFF

j_gene: TRBJ1-6
d_gene: -
v_gene: TRBV20-1
CDR3aa: CSARDPTGNYKSPLHF

j_gene: TRBJ1-5
d_gene: TRBD1
v_gene: TRBV6-2/TRBV6-3
CDR3aa: CASSRDRGPQPQHF